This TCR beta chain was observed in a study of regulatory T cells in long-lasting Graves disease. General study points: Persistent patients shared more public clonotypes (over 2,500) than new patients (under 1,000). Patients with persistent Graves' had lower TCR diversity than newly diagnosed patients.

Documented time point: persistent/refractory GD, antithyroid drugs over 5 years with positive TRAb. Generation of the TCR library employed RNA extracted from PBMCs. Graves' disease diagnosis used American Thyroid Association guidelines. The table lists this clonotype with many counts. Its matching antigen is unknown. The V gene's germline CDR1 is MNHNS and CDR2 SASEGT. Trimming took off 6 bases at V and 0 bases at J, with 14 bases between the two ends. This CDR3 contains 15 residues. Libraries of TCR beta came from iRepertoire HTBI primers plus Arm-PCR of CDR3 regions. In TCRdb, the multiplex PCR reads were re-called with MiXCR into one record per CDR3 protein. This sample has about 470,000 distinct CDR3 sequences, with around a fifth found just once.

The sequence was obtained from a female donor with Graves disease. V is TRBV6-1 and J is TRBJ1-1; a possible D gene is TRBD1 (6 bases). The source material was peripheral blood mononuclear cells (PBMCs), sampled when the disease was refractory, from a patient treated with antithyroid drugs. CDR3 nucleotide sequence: TGTGCCAGCAGGGTAAACAGGGTCCTGAACACTGAAGCTTTCTTT. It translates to CASRVNRVLNTEAFF.